The present T cell receptor beta chain was sequenced within a study of beta chain features in type 1 diabetes. Germline V gene sequence: CDR1 ENHRY, CDR2 SYGVKD. The CDR3 is 15 residues long. Trimming left V 2 bases short and J 3 bases short, with 14 bases between. With respect to this clone: The antigen is unknown.

The investigators reverse transcribed all of the isolated RNA, so they sequenced expressed TCRB transcripts. Clones were sequenced by immunoSEQ multiplex PCR, and TCRdb holds only the in-frame ones, with some missing. Among some 150,000 clones, roughly 10% were seen once, and the ten largest hold approximately 2%. Study-wide findings and caveats: VDJ junctions sequenced from type 1 diabetes patients showed fewer insertions and more deletions. TCRB CDR3s from Type 1 diabetes patients were moderately but significantly shorter in all four CD4+ subsets.

The sequenced material came from central memory CD4+ T cells from blood. The TCR was taken from a man between 18 and 29 years old in good health. The V call is TRBV10-3, the J call TRBJ2-7; weak D call: TRBD2 (5 bases). DNA for the CDR3: TGTGCCATCAGTGAGCCCCGGGGTTCACTCTACGAGCAGTACTTC. As protein: CAISEPRGSLYEQYF.